These 2 T cell receptor beta chains share one sample of origin, sequenced in a study of blood T cell repertoires in COVID-19. Repertoires were generated with immunoSEQ multiplex PCR, while TCRdb's copy carries only in-frame clones and drops some. The repertoire holds about 240,000 clones, with about 84% as singletons. The sequenced sample was peripheral blood. These receptors were collected from an elderly man with acute or convalescent COVID-19.

The table lists this clone with a few counts. The chain has TRBV19 and TRBJ1-2, with D perhaps matching TRBD1 (5 bases). V lost 10 bases, J lost 5 bases, and 26 bases lay in between. The CDR3 totals 16 residues. Germline CDR1 and CDR2: LNHDA and SQIVND (reference sequence). CDR3 nucleotide sequence: TGTGCCACCTCCCTCGGACGACCTATTGGGGGGTATGGCTACACCTTC. It specifies CATSLGRPIGGYGYTF. The variable domain in full, completed from reference TRBV19 and TRBJ1-2, reads DGGITQSPKYLFRKEGQNVTLSCEQNLNHDAMYWYRQDPGQGLRLIYYSQIVNDFQKGDIAEGYSVSREKKESFPLTVTSAQKNPTAFYLCATSLGRPIGGYGYTFGSGTRLTVV.

This clone was picked up one time. The genes are TRBV19 and TRBJ1-5; TRBD1 aligns across 7 bases. The CDR3 loop spans 18 amino acids. Losses at the gene ends were 0 bases for V and 1 base for J; bases not matched to a gene: 9. Germline CDR1 reads LNHDA; CDR2 reads SQIVND (reference sequence). The CDR3 region has the DNA TGTGCCAGTAGTATAGACCCAGGGACAGCAGTCAGCAATCAGCCCCAGCATTTT. It is translated as CASSIDPGTAVSNQPQHF.